A single sample is the source of the 17 T cell receptor beta chains below, sequenced in a study of cytomegalovirus exposure and HLA in healthy donors. The PCR employed 60 Vbeta primers together with 13 Jbeta primers. Clones were sequenced by immunoSEQ multiplex PCR, and TCRdb holds only the in-frame ones, with some missing. The data hold roughly 150,000 clones, with more than 60% observed a single time. The sequencing input was PBMCs. The receptors originated from a woman aged 40 to 49 in good health and CMV-seropositive.

The rearrangement uses TRBV10-3 and TRBJ1-2, with D perhaps TRBD1 (5 bases). This CDR3 is built from 15 residues. Trimming pared 6 bases from V and 2 bases from J, leaving 16 bases between. Looked up from germline, CDR1 is ENHRY and CDR2 is SYGVKD. This chain's CDR3 is CAIRTPRQRNYGYTF. The CDR3 DNA reads as TGTGCCATCAGGACCCCCAGACAGAGGAACTATGGCTACACCTTC.

This chain connects TRBV19 to TRBJ1-6, with 7 bases identical to TRBD1. This CDR3 comprises 16 residues. V gave up 3 bases and J gave up 9 bases; unmatched junction bases: 11. The germline V gene encodes CDR1 LNHDA and CDR2 SQIVND (reference sequence). The CDR3: CASSISIDRVGSPLHF. The CDR3 nucleotides read TGTGCCAGTAGTATCTCTATTGACAGGGTCGGTTCACCCCTCCACTTT.

V and J are TRBV30 and TRBJ1-1; 10 bases are a match to TRBD1. J gave up 4 bases and V 4 bases, and 9 bases lay outside the gene matches. Germline CDR1 is GTSNPN and CDR2 is SVGIG (reference sequence). The CDR3 covers 15 residues. CDR3: CAWILTGGWITEAFF. The CDR3 nucleotides read TGTGCCTGGATCTTGACAGGGGGCTGGATCACTGAAGCTTTCTTT.

The V gene is TRBV6-5, the J gene TRBJ2-7, with TRBD1 matching over 8 bases. The CDR3 is 14 residues long. CDR1 and CDR2 (germline): MNHEY, SVGAGI. V lost 6 bases, J lost 0 bases, and 4 bases stayed unmatched. CDR3 coding DNA: TGTGCCAGCAGACGAGACAGGGGCTCCTACGAGCAGTACTTC. Protein: CASRRDRGSYEQYF.

Remarks on this clone: The conserved final phenylalanine or tryptophan is absent from the CDR3, which likely points to a read error. It is unclear where the CDR3 begins or ends on the DNA, so no DNA is shown, and the CDR3 is as TCRdb lists it. The chain uses TRBV6-1 and TRBJ1-4; no check of the table's D call, TRBD1, against the DNA was made. Looked up from germline, CDR1 is MNHNS and CDR2 is SASEGT. The CDR3 is 9 residues long, ends included. The chain's CDR3 is CASIRDRVG.

The table lists this clone with a few counts. The V gene is TRBV4-1, the J gene TRBJ2-1; possibly TRBD2 for D (6 bases). CDR3 length equals 17 residues. Trimming removed 4 bases at V and 6 bases at J, with 22 bases between. In germline, CDR1 is MGHRA, CDR2 YSYEKL. CDR3 in DNA: TGCGCCAGCAGCCCGGACGTAAAGTTGGGACTTAGCAATGAGCAGTTCTTC. Translation: CASSPDVKLGLSNEQFF.

The gene calls are TRBV5-4 and TRBJ1-1, with 7 bases aligning to TRBD1. CDR1 and CDR2 from the germline V gene are SGHNT and YYREEE (reference sequence). The CDR3 length is 14 residues. V lost 4 bases, J lost 3 bases, and 6 bases stayed unmatched. The chain's CDR3 is CASSPDRVHTEAFF. The CDR3 coding sequence is TGTGCCAGCAGCCCCGACAGGGTACACACTGAAGCTTTCTTT. Combining the CDR3 with reference TRBV5-4 and TRBJ1-1 gives the whole variable domain ETGVTQSPTHLIKTRGQQVTLRCSSQSGHNTVSWYQQALGQGPQFIFQYYREEENGRGNFPPRFSGLQFPNYSSELNVNALELDDSALYLCASSPDRVHTEAFFGQGTRLTVV.

CDR3 loop: CASSFIPGEPQPQHF. CDR3 sequence (DNA): TGTGCCAGCAGCTTCATCCCAGGGGAACCTCAGCCCCAGCATTTT. The J gene is TRBJ1-5, the V gene TRBV7-2, with D maybe TRBD1 (6 bases). The CDR3 is made up of 15 amino acids. Germline CDR1 is SGHTA and CDR2 is FQGNSA. The V end lost 3 bases, the J end lost 6 bases, and 15 bases lay between the germline ends.

V is TRBV29-1 and J is TRBJ2-3, with 7 bases lining up with TRBD1. The CDR3 loop spans 15 amino acids. V shed 7 bases, J shed 0 bases, and the junction held 10 bases outside the gene matches. CDR1 SQVTM and CDR2 ANQGSEA come from the germline V gene. CDR3 amino acids: CSAGKGTASTDTQYF. For the CDR3, the DNA is TGCAGCGCCGGCAAAGGGACAGCTAGCACAGATACGCAGTATTTT.

The J gene is TRBJ2-5, the V gene TRBV19, with a possible D match to TRBD2 (5 bases). Germline CDR1 and CDR2: LNHDA and SQIVND (reference sequence). This CDR3 has 14 amino acids. V lost 4 bases, J lost 2 bases, and 11 bases lay in between. The CDR3 region has the DNA TGTGCCAGTAGTAAATCGGGGATACAAGAGACCCAGTACTTC. It translates to CASSKSGIQETQYF. The full variable domain, completed using reference TRBV19 and TRBJ2-5, is DGGITQSPKYLFRKEGQNVTLSCEQNLNHDAMYWYRQDPGQGLRLIYYSQIVNDFQKGDIAEGYSVSREKKESFPLTVTSAQKNPTAFYLCASSKSGIQETQYFGPGTRLLVL.

V and J are TRBV7-6 and TRBJ1-2; TRBD1 agrees at 11 bases. This CDR3 has 14 residues. Germline V CDR1 and CDR2: SGHVS, FNYEAQ. V was clipped by 5 bases and J by 6 bases; unmatched bases: 5. The CDR3, as DNA: TGTGCCAGCAGCCTTGGGACAGGGGGGAATGGCTACACCTTC. Its protein is CASSLGTGGNGYTF. Full variable domain (rest looked up from reference TRBV7-6 and TRBJ1-2): GAGVSQSPRYKVTKRGQDVALRCDPISGHVSLYWYRQALGQGPEFLTYFNYEAQQDKSGLPNDRFSAERPEGSISTLTIQRTEQRDSAMYRCASSLGTGGNGYTFGSGTRLTVV.

The rearrangement links TRBV4-1 to TRBJ2-1; no clear D. Germline CDR1 reads MGHRA; CDR2 reads YSYEKL. V gave up 2 bases and J gave up 5 bases, with 13 bases separating them. The CDR3 is 15 amino acids. In DNA form, the CDR3 reads TGCGCCAGCAGCCAACAAGCCGACTGGGACAATGAGCAGTTCTTC. Translating it yields CASSQQADWDNEQFF.

The chain joins TRBV7-6 to TRBJ2-6, with D tentatively TRBD2 (5 bases). V was cut by 5 bases and J by 0 bases, with 14 bases left in between. This CDR3 contains 17 residues. In germline, CDR1 is SGHVS, CDR2 FNYEAQ. The CDR3 DNA is TGTGCCAGCAGCCCCCGGGGTAGCCTCTCTGGGGCCAACGTCCTGACTTTC. Translated, it gives CASSPRGSLSGANVLTF.

This chain's CDR3 is CASSSPQGPYYEQYF. The CDR3 region has the DNA TGTGCCAGCAGCTCTCCACAGGGGCCTTACTACGAGCAGTACTTC. The chain joins TRBV6-6 to TRBJ2-7; TRBD1 matches at 7 bases. The CDR3 runs to 15 residues. The J segment lost 3 bases and the V segment lost 6 bases, leaving 11 bases of the junction unmatched. Germline V lookup: CDR1 MNHNY, CDR2 SVGAGI (reference sequence).

The chain joins TRBV28 to TRBJ1-2; D remains unclear. Trimming shortened V by 3 bases and J by 7 bases, and 12 bases separated the two germline ends. The CDR3 spans 13 residues. The germline gives CDR1 MDHEN, CDR2 SYDVKM. CDR3 sequence reads: CASSFSTSSGYTF. The CDR3 nucleotides are TGTGCCAGCAGTTTTAGTACCTCGTCTGGCTACACCTTC.

The CDR3 here is CASSPPGQGGNEAFF. CDR3 nucleotides: TGTGCCAGCAGCCCGCCGGGACAGGGGGGGAATGAAGCTTTCTTT. The chain links TRBV5-4 to TRBJ1-1, with 11 bases that match TRBD1. Losses at the gene ends were 4 bases for V and 7 bases for J; bases not matched to a gene: 9. CDR1 is SGHNT, CDR2 YYREEE, per germline (reference sequence). The CDR3 has 15 amino acids. Looking up the rest from reference TRBV5-4 and TRBJ1-1 gives the full variable domain: ETGVTQSPTHLIKTRGQQVTLRCSSQSGHNTVSWYQQALGQGPQFIFQYYREEENGRGNFPPRFSGLQFPNYSSELNVNALELDDSALYLCASSPPGQGGNEAFFGQGTRLTVV.

This clone was seen more than once but under ten times. This chain connects TRBV28 to TRBJ2-1, with D possibly matching TRBD2 (6 bases). This CDR3 comprises 12 residues. The V end lost 3 bases, the J end lost 9 bases, and 9 bases lay between the germline ends. Germline V gene lookup returns CDR1 MDHEN and CDR2 SYDVKM. The CDR3 DNA is TGTGCCAGCAGTTTTGGGGGGAGTGAGCAGTTCTTC. Protein sequence: CASSFGGSEQFF.